Sequencing of this TCR beta chain was carried out in a study of blood T cell repertoires in COVID-19. V gave up 1 base and J gave up 2 bases, with 5 bases separating them. Looked up from germline, CDR1 is LGHDT and CDR2 is YNNKEL (reference sequence). The CDR3 length is 13 residues. In the original analysis: Nucleated cell number was recorded as an estimate derived from reference gene primer amplification. The data were produced by immunoSEQ multiplex PCR, yet TCRdb's version contains in-frame clones alone and is incomplete. The DNA was the basis for D and trimming; V, J and clone size are from that table. The sample records roughly 150,000 clones, 90% being singletons.

This TCR was sampled from a woman of 80 years or more with acute or convalescent COVID-19. This rearrangement joins TRBV3-1 (or the pseudogene TRBV3-2) to TRBJ1-1; D not certain. The source material was peripheral blood. The CDR3 protein is CASSQGLNTEAFF. The CDR3 DNA reads TGTGCCAGCAGCCAAGGCCTAAACACTGAAGCTTTCTTT.